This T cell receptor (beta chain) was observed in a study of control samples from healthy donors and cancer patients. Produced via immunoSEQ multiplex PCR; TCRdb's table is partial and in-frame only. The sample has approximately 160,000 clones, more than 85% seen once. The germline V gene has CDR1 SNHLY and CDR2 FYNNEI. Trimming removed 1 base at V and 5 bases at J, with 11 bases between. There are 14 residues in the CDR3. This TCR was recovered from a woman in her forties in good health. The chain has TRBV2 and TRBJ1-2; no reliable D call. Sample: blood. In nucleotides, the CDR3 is TGTGCCAGCAGTGAAGGGGAACCTCTATATGGCTACACCTTC. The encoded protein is CASSEGEPLYGYTF.